This T cell receptor (beta chain) was sequenced for a study of T-cell memory formation after mild COVID-19. Study details: Largely, the TCR clusters proved donor specific. Points from the study as a whole: Researchers report contracting CD4+ clones mostly in CM and EM, with CD8+ clones in EMRA. Researchers found some responding clones in pre-infection memory, a sign that cross-reactive memory joined.

As concerns this clonotype: The antigen is not known.

Trimming left V 2 bases short and J 8 bases short, with 10 bases between. CDR3 size: 13 residues. Germline-derived CDR1 and CDR2 are SGHVS and FQNEAQ. MiXCR, applied by TCRdb to the 5' RACE reads, yields one record per CDR3 protein. The sample has more than 250,000 distinct CDR3 sequences; over 15% are singletons. V gene TRBV7-8 combines with J gene TRBJ2-4; D uncertain. The sample taken for sequencing was PBMCs or a T cell subset sorted from them (not recorded which). The TCR was taken from a man between 18 and 35 years old who had mild COVID-19 (a few samples of this study predate the infection). Cell type and time point are not known. The CDR3 loop is CASSLSTLDIQYF. DNA of the CDR3: TGTGCCAGCAGCTTATCCACTCTAGACATTCAGTACTTC.